This T cell receptor (beta chain) was sequenced during a study of blood T cell repertoires in COVID-19 (dated by TCRdb to the early 2020s). Regarding the complete study: Samples from collaborators originated in the United States, Italy and Spain and spanned both the acute and convalescent phases of COVID-19. The material from the prospective study consisted of cDNA or gDNA derived from T cells, B-cell-depleted T cells, or PBMCs. Subjects who had been exposed to COVID-19, were actively infected with it, or had recovered from it provided the deeply sampled blood TCRbeta repertoires that made up the dataset. The repertoires were released in a freely available public database meant as a resource for research on the immune response to SARS-CoV-2. The samples were drawn from the first 160 participants of the ongoing ImmuneRACE study and from 1,254 subjects provided by 6 global collaborators. Nearly every sample came with metadata listing a de-identified subject ID, COVID-19 status, age in years and sex. Where HLA class I and class II types were available, the types were taken from metadata supplied by the sample provider, not from assay-based typing. Results the study describes overall, beyond this receptor: The amount of clinical and demographic metadata varied by source and participant and was provided uncurated.

The immunoSEQ Assay, a bias-controlled multiplex PCR, was used to amplify TCRbeta CDR3 regions from genomic DNA. Turning to the authors' computational methods: Nucleated cell counts per sample were estimated from amplification of reference gene primers within the assay. To quantify the absolute abundance of each unique TCRbeta CDR3 rearrangement, sequence reads were collapsed and filtered. For each sample, productive Simpson clonality was calculated by taking the square root of Simpson's diversity index across productive rearrangements. In TCRdb, the immuneACCESS table is reduced to in-frame sequences with V and J assigned. These tables do not hold every clone; where another copy was compared, an unresolved V gene accounts for under half, and the others remain unexplained. The DNA gave D and trimming, while V, J and clone size come from that table. This sample gives roughly 190,000 clones in total; 65% to 85% of them show up just once. Approximately 2.9% of the sample rests with the top ten.

About this clone: Its antigen is still unknown. No qualities accompany the bases; no much larger clone lies one base away.

The collaborating institutions used their own protocols to collect whole blood in K2EDTA tubes. For TCRbeta analysis, collaborator samples were shipped as frozen whole blood, as isolated PBMCs, or as DNA extracted from either sample type. From the germline V gene (reference sequence), CDR1 is MNHEY and CDR2 is SMNVEV. From the cysteine through the phenylalanine, the CDR3 covers 15 amino acids. Only CDR3 DNA is held: 45 bases, read in frame from base 1. Here V drops 4 bases and J drops 2 bases, and the junction holds 4 bases not matched to any gene. Recombination joined TRBV27 with TRBJ2-2; TRBD2 fits 7 bases in the junction. The TCR sequence derives from a man aged 45-65 years with active or convalescent COVID-19. The sample was peripheral blood. The CDR3 protein: CASSSTSVNTGELFF. The DNA sequence is as follows: TGTGCCAGCAGTTCCACTAGCGTAAACACCGGGGAGCTGTTTTTT.